This entry lists 30 T cell receptor beta chains sequenced from one sample in a study of CD8 T cells in Susac syndrome. Random hexamers served to reverse transcribe roughly 0.45 to 1 ug RNA. TCRdb passed the immunoSEQ multiplex PCR reads through MiXCR, listing each CDR3 protein once. The sample lists some 180,000 distinct CDR3 sequences, about 95% occurring once. The specimen sequenced was CD4+ T cells from PBMCs. The receptors derive from a human donor in good health.

The chain is built from TRBV29-1 and TRBJ2-5; TRBD2 aligns across 10 bases. CDR3 length equals 15 residues. Germline values: CDR1 SQVTM, CDR2 ANQGSEA. J lost 6 bases, V lost 2 bases, and 9 bases had no gene match. CDR3 sequence: CSVESASGSGQTQYF. Written as DNA, the CDR3 is TGCAGCGTTGAATCGGCTAGCGGGAGTGGGCAGACCCAGTACTTC.

This chain links TRBV6-5 with TRBJ1-1; 8 bases match TRBD1. V was pared by 7 bases and J by 4 bases, with 5 bases of the junction left unmatched. Germline loops: CDR1 MNHEY, CDR2 SVGAGI. The CDR3 runs to 13 residues. Written as DNA, the CDR3 is TGTGCCAGCAAGGGACAGGTGGGCACTGAAGCTTTCTTT. Protein sequence: CASKGQVGTEAFF.

The chain has TRBV6-2 or TRBV6-3 and TRBJ2-7, with 7 bases that match TRBD1. CDR1 and CDR2 from the germline V gene are MNHEY and SVGEGT. Trimming removed 4 bases from V and 0 bases from J; junction bases left unmatched: 9. CDR3 length: 16 residues. The CDR3 region is CASSSPGQQYSYEQYF. Written as DNA, the CDR3 is TGTGCCAGCAGTTCTCCGGGACAGCAATACTCCTACGAGCAGTACTTC.

The V and J genes are TRBV6-5 and TRBJ2-7; possibly TRBD1 or TRBD2 for D (5 bases each). The CDR3 is made up of 14 amino acids. Per germline, CDR1 MNHEY and CDR2 SVGAGI. Between the trimmed V and J ends, which lost 7 bases and 4 bases, there was a span of 17 bases. The CDR3 nucleotides read TGTGCCAGCAATCCTTGGGGACGGCCTTACGAGCAGTACTTC. Its protein product is CASNPWGRPYEQYF.

V and J are TRBV30 and TRBJ2-7, with 13 bases fitting TRBD2. CDR3 length: 15 amino acids. With 1 base clipped from V and 2 bases from J, the junction kept 2 bases outside the gene matches. Germline V gene sequence: CDR1 GTSNPN, CDR2 SVGIG (reference sequence). CDR3 protein: CAWSEGLAGPYEQYF. The CDR3 DNA reads as TGTGCCTGGAGTGAGGGACTAGCGGGACCCTACGAGCAGTACTTC.

The gene calls are TRBV24-1 and TRBJ2-1; TRBD1 matches at 8 bases. This CDR3 spans 16 amino acids. Germline V gene sequence: CDR1 KGHDR, CDR2 SFDVKD. Trimming removed 1 base from V and 6 bases from J; junction bases left unmatched: 7. CDR3: CATSDLGQGKGNEQFF. The CDR3 DNA sequence: TGTGCCACCAGTGATTTAGGACAGGGTAAGGGCAATGAGCAGTTCTTC.

This sequence joins TRBV12-3 or TRBV12-4 and TRBJ2-7, with D uncertain. The V gene lost 8 bases and the J gene lost 2 bases, with 13 bases spanning the gap. The CDR3 sequence is 13 residues long. The CDR3 DNA reads as TGTGCCAGCGGTACGGCCGGCGCCTACGAGCAGTACTTC. As protein: CASGTAGAYEQYF.

The CDR3 coding sequence is TGCAGTGCTAGAGATATACAGAACACTGAAGCTTTCTTT. It is translated as CSARDIQNTEAFF. The chain links TRBV20-1 to TRBJ1-1; D remains ambiguous. Trimming shortened V by 0 bases and J by 1 base, and 6 bases separated the two germline ends. CDR1 DFQATT and CDR2 SNEGSKA come from the germline V gene (reference sequence). CDR3 length: 13 residues.

The chain carries TRBV29-1 and TRBJ2-7; no clear D. CDR1 and CDR2 from the germline V gene are SQVTM and ANQGSEA. CDR3 length: 14 residues. Trimming shortened V by 4 bases and J by 0 bases, and 13 bases separated the two germline ends. The CDR3 DNA is TGCAGCGTTGTTGTCCATCTCAGCTCCTACGAGCAGTACTTC. It specifies CSVVVHLSSYEQYF.

The chain has TRBV4-2 and TRBJ2-3; no clear D gene. V was pared by 3 bases and J by 1 base, with 14 bases between. Per the germline V gene, CDR1 is LGHNA and CDR2 is YNFKEQ. This CDR3 has 16 residues. CDR3 in amino acids: CASSHPLPAGTDTQYF. Written as DNA, the CDR3 is TGTGCCAGCAGCCACCCCCTTCCCGCAGGCACAGATACGCAGTATTTT.

The V call is TRBV28, the J call TRBJ1-1; a weak D match, TRBD1 (5 bases). Looked up from germline, CDR1 is MDHEN and CDR2 is SYDVKM. Between the trimmed V and J ends, which lost 5 bases and 5 bases, there was a span of 15 bases. CDR3 length: 14 amino acids. The CDR3 sequence is CASSRKGRLTEAFF. CDR3 DNA: TGTGCCAGCAGTCGAAAGGGGCGCCTGACTGAAGCTTTCTTT.

This chain uses TRBV25-1 with TRBJ2-1; D could derive from TRBD1 or TRBD2 (5 bases each). CDR3 length: 13 residues. CDR1 MGHDK and CDR2 SYGVNS come from the germline V gene. With 6 bases removed from V and 7 bases from J, the gap between germline ends came to 13 bases. The CDR3 loop reads CASSASWGNEQFF. CDR3 DNA sequence: TGTGCCAGCAGCGCCTCTTGGGGGAATGAGCAGTTCTTC.

The rearrangement joins TRBV19 to TRBJ2-7, with D unclear. V was clipped by 3 bases and J by 0 bases, with 15 bases between them. Germline V gives CDR1 LNHDA, CDR2 SQIVND (reference sequence). The CDR3 is 16 residues long. DNA for the CDR3: TGTGCCAGTAGTATCAGTCCAGCGCCTAGCTCCTACGAGCAGTACTTC. Protein: CASSISPAPSSYEQYF.

Here the CDR3 reads CSARRGGTNEKLFF. The CDR3 DNA is TGCAGTGCTAGACGCGGGGGAACTAATGAAAAACTGTTTTTT. The chain links TRBV20-1 to TRBJ1-4; tentatively, D is TRBD1 (5 bases). Germline-derived CDR1 and CDR2 are DFQATT and SNEGSKA (reference sequence). V gave up 2 bases and J gave up 1 base, with 8 bases separating them. The CDR3 has 14 amino acids.

The J gene is TRBJ2-1, the V gene TRBV29-1, with D maybe TRBD1 (5 bases). The CDR3 runs to 13 residues. Per germline, CDR1 SQVTM and CDR2 ANQGSEA. V was shortened by 4 bases and J by 0 bases, with 7 bases between the two germline ends. The CDR3 protein is CSVVRGSYNEQFF. DNA for the CDR3: TGCAGCGTTGTTAGGGGCTCCTACAATGAGCAGTTCTTC.

The genes are TRBV18 and TRBJ2-1; D is perhaps TRBD2 (6 bases). This CDR3 comprises 15 residues. Looked up from germline, CDR1 is KGHSH and CDR2 is LQKENI. The V end was cut by 2 bases, the J end by 7 bases, with 15 bases between. The CDR3 region is CASSPIGSGENEQFF. The CDR3 DNA follows: TGTGCCAGCTCACCAATAGGATCGGGAGAAAATGAGCAGTTCTTC.

The CDR3 nucleotides read TGTGCCAGCAGCCAGAGGGCAGGAGGAGCTTTCTTT. Protein: CASSQRAGGAFF. The chain has TRBV3-1 and TRBJ1-1; D gene unclear. V was cut by 3 bases and J by 10 bases, with 12 bases left in between. In germline, CDR1 is LGHDT, CDR2 YNNKEL (reference sequence). The CDR3 spans 12 residues.

V gene TRBV7-2 combines with J gene TRBJ2-7, with 13 bases fitting TRBD2. CDR1 and CDR2 (germline): SGHTA, FQGNSA. CDR3 size: 15 residues. Trimming at V came to 5 bases and at J to 5 bases, leaving 6 bases not matched to a gene. CDR3 in DNA: TGTGCCAGCAGCGCACTAGCGGGAGGGTCCGACGAGCAGTACTTC. Translating it yields CASSALAGGSDEQYF. The entire variable domain, with the rest obtained from reference TRBV7-2 and TRBJ2-7, is as follows: GAGVSQSPSNKVTEKGKDVELRCDPISGHTALYWYRQSLGQGLEFLIYFQGNSAPDKSGLPSDRFSAERTGGSVSTLTIQRTQQEDSAVYLCASSALAGGSDEQYFGPGTRLTVT.

The genes are TRBV20-1 and TRBJ2-5, with 7 bases that match TRBD2. This CDR3 is 14 amino acids long. CDR1 is DFQATT, CDR2 SNEGSKA, per germline (reference sequence). V was pared by 6 bases and J by 5 bases, with 12 bases of the junction left unmatched. In nucleotides, the CDR3 is TGCAGTGCAAGACGGGCCCAAGCGGGGGAGACCCAGTACTTC. Protein: CSARRAQAGETQYF.

The CDR3 region has the DNA TGTGCCAGCAGCCAACGCCAGGGCAACGGGGAGCTGTTTTTT. Amino acid sequence: CASSQRQGNGELFF. The V call is TRBV3-1, the J call TRBJ2-2; tentatively, D is TRBD1 (5 bases). V was clipped by 2 bases and J by 7 bases, with 11 bases between them. CDR1 and CDR2 from the germline V gene are LGHDT and YNNKEL (reference sequence). This CDR3 is built from 14 residues.

This clonotype has just one count. V gene TRBV7-9 combines with J gene TRBJ2-1, with unresolved D. Germline V gene sequence: CDR1 SEHNR, CDR2 FQNEAQ (reference sequence). The CDR3 is 14 amino acids. V lost 3 bases to trimming and J lost 9 bases, with 15 bases between them. This CDR3 is CASSFRFEDGEQFF. DNA for the CDR3: TGTGCCAGCAGCTTCCGTTTCGAAGACGGTGAGCAGTTCTTC.

The chain combines TRBV20-1 with TRBJ2-7; possible D gene TRBD1, 6 bases. The germline V and J ends were trimmed by 6 bases and 3 bases, with 15 bases remaining between them. Germline assignment: CDR1 DFQATT and CDR2 SNEGSKA (reference sequence). The CDR3 spans 13 residues. Here the CDR3 DNA reads TGCAGTGCCCCCAACCAGGGGCGCTACGAGCAGTACTTC. Its protein is CSAPNQGRYEQYF.

This sequence joins TRBV28 and TRBJ1-5, with D uncertain. The CDR3 loop spans 12 amino acids. CDR1 and CDR2 from the germline V gene are MDHEN and SYDVKM. The ends were cut back, 5 bases at V and 9 bases at J, with 11 bases in the middle. CDR3 sequence reads: CASSLLDGPQHF. As DNA, the CDR3 is TGTGCCAGCAGTCTCCTGGACGGGCCCCAGCATTTT.

The rearrangement joins TRBV14 to TRBJ1-1; the match to TRBD1 covers 8 bases. Trimming took 1 base from V and 1 from J; bases not matched to a gene: 2. This CDR3 has 15 residues. Germline lookup yields CDR1 SGHDN and CDR2 FVKESK. The CDR3 here is CASSQGQGANTEAFF. The CDR3 nucleotides read TGTGCCAGCAGCCAAGGGCAGGGGGCGAACACTGAAGCTTTCTTT.

The V and J genes are TRBV4-3 and TRBJ2-5, with 7 bases matching TRBD1. This CDR3 has 15 amino acids. Germline V CDR1 and CDR2: LGHNA, YSLEER. The junction had 6 bases not matched to a gene; V was cut back by 1 base and J by 4 bases. The CDR3 protein is CASSQVAGGRETQYF. The CDR3 coding sequence is TGCGCCAGCAGCCAAGTGGCAGGGGGTAGAGAGACCCAGTACTTC.

V is TRBV1 and J is TRBJ2-1; the table gives TRBD2 as D, unverified against the DNA. TRBV1 is described as a pseudogene. CDR3 length: 14 residues. The CDR3 region has the DNA TGCACCACTACCGGACTAGCGGGAGTCAATGAGCAGTTCTTC. It specifies CTTTGLAGVNEQFF.

The V call is TRBV29-1, the J call TRBJ2-3; D possibly corresponds to TRBD1 (6 bases). This CDR3 has 13 amino acids. Per germline, CDR1 SQVTM and CDR2 ANQGSEA. V was pared by 3 bases and J by 4 bases, with 11 bases between. The CDR3 region is CSVEGADADTQYF. CDR3 nucleotide sequence: TGCAGCGTTGAGGGGGCAGACGCAGATACGCAGTATTTT.

The chain employs TRBV20-1 and TRBJ1-2; no definite D call. The CDR3 extends over 12 amino acids. Germline V gene data show CDR1 as DFQATT and CDR2 as SNEGSKA (reference sequence). Trimming left V 0 bases short and J 7 bases short, with 9 bases between. The CDR3 reads CSARDAWVGYTF. CDR3 nucleotide sequence: TGCAGTGCTAGAGATGCGTGGGTTGGCTACACCTTC.

This sequence joins TRBV28 and TRBJ2-7; weak D call: TRBD1 (6 bases). Germline values: CDR1 MDHEN, CDR2 SYDVKM. The CDR3 is made up of 15 amino acids. Trimming removed 6 bases at V and 7 bases at J, with 22 bases between. Here the CDR3 DNA reads TGTGCCAGCAGCTCCGTCGGCAGGGGACCGTTGGAGCAGTACTTC. Protein sequence: CASSSVGRGPLEQYF.

The genes are TRBV30 and TRBJ2-3, with D possibly matching TRBD1 (6 bases). Germline CDR1 and CDR2: GTSNPN and SVGIG (reference sequence). The CDR3 is 12 residues long. V shed 0 bases and J shed 7 bases, with 8 bases lying between them. For the CDR3, the DNA is TGTGCCTGGAGTGTAAGGGGGTATACGCAGTATTTT. Translation gives CAWSVRGYTQYF.